The sequence of this TCR beta chain was determined in a study of blood T cell repertoires in COVID-19 (dated by TCRdb to about 2020). Concerning the study at large: Samples covering the acute and convalescent phases of COVID-19 were provided by collaborators in the United States, Italy and Spain. The material from the prospective study consisted of cDNA or gDNA derived from T cells, B-cell-depleted T cells, or PBMCs. Subjects who had been exposed to COVID-19, were actively infected with it, or had recovered from it provided the deeply sampled blood TCRbeta repertoires that made up the dataset. The repertoires were released in a freely available public database meant as a resource for research on the immune response to SARS-CoV-2. The samples were drawn from the first 160 participants of the ongoing ImmuneRACE study and from 950 to 1,500 subjects provided by 6 global collaborators. The sample metadata nearly always contained a de-identified subject ID, COVID-19 status, age in years and sex. HLA class I and class II types, where available, came from metadata supplied by the sample provider rather than from assay-based typing.

Enrolling through a virtual design, the prospective study's participants ranged in age from roughly 18 to 89 years and lived across around 25 United States geographic areas. In the prospective study, participants were assigned to cohorts based on the clinical history participants reported in a screening survey and a study questionnaire. For ImmuneRACE Cohort 3, a participant was defined as recovered based on two consecutive negative NP/OP PCR tests, clearance by a healthcare professional, or resolution of symptoms. In the prospective study, whole blood, serum and a nasopharyngeal or oropharyngeal swab were collected from each participant by mobile phlebotomists. Prospective study participants could optionally give additional blood draws and questionnaires over an approximately two-month period. Blood samples from the prospective study were shipped frozen or at room temperature prior to DNA extraction.

TCRbeta CDR3 regions were amplified from genomic DNA by means of the immunoSEQ Assay, a bias-controlled multiplex PCR. The original pipeline was this. The number of nucleated cells in each sample was estimated from the amplification of reference gene primers within the assay. To quantify the absolute abundance of each unique TCRbeta CDR3 rearrangement, sequence reads were collapsed and filtered. For each sample, productive Simpson clonality was calculated as the square root of Simpson's diversity index over productive rearrangements. TCRdb carries this immuneACCESS record with in-frame sequences only. Its versions omit some clonotypes, under half of them owing to an unresolved V gene in the studies checked, with the rest unexplained. The DNA gave D and trimming, while V, J and clone size come from that table. The sample table records approximately 230,000 clones; roughly 79% of these occur just once. The ten largest clones represent 15% of the sample.

Paper-wide results and their limitations: Clinical and demographic metadata were provided uncurated, with the amount varying by source and participant.

Trimming removed 5 bases from V and 4 bases from J, leaving 15 bases between the germline ends. The CDR3 starts with the cysteine, ends with the phenylalanine, and has 14 residues. Just CDR3 DNA is preserved here, 42 bases in frame from base 1. CDR1 and CDR2 were assigned from the germline V gene as SGHRS and YFSETQ. Turning to this clone: It lacks a known antigen. Base qualities are missing; no much larger clone stands one base away.

This sequence uses TRBV5-1 and TRBJ1-2, with TRBD1 tentatively as D gene (5 bases match). This receptor was obtained from a man aged 40-49 years who had recovered from COVID-19. What was sequenced was PBMCs or T cells enriched from blood (not recorded which). The DNA sequence follows: TGCGCCAGCAGAAACGGGTACAGGCCCTATGGCTACACCTTC. It translates as CASRNGYRPYGYTF.